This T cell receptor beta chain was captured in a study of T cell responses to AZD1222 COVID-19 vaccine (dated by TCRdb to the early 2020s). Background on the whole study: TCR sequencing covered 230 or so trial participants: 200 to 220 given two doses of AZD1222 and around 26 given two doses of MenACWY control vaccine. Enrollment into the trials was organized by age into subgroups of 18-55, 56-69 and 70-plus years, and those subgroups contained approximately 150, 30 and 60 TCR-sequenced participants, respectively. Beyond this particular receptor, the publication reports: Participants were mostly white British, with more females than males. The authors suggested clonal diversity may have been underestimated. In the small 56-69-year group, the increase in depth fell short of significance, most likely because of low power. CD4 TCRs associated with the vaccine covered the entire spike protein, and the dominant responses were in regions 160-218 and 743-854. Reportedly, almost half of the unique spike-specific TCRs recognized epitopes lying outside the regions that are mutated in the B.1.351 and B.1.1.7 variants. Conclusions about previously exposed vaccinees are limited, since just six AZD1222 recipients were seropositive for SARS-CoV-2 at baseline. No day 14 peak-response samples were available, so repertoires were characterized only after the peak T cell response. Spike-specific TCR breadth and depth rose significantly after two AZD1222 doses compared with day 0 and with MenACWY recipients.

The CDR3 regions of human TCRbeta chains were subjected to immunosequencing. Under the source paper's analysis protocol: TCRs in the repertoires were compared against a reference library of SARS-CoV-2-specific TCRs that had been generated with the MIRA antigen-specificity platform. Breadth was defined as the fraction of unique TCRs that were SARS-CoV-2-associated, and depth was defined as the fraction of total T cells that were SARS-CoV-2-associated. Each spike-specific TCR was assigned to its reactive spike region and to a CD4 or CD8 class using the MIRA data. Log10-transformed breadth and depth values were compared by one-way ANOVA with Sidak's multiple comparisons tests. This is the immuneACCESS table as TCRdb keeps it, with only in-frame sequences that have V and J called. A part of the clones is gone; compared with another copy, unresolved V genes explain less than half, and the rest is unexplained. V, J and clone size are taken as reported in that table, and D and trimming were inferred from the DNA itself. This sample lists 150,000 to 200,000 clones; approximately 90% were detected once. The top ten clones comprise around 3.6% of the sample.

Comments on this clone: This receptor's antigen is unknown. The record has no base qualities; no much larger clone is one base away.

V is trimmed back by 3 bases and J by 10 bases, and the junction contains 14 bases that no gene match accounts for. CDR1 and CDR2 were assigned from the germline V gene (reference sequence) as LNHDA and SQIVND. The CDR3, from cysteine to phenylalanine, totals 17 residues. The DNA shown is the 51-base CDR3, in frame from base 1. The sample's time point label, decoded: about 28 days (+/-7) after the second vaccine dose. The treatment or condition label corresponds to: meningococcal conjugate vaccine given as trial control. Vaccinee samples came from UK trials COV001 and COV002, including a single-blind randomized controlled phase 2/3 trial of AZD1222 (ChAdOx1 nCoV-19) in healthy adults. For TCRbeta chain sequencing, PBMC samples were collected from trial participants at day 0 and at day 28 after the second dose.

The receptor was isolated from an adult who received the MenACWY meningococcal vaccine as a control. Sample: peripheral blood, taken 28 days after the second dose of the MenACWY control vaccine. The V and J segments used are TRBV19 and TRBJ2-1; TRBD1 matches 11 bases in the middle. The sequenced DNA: TGTGCCAGTAGTATCTCCCTCGGGACAGGGGGATTGAACGAGCAGTTCTTC. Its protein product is CASSISLGTGGLNEQFF.